Presented here are 26 T cell receptor beta chains from one specimen sequenced in a study of blood T cell repertoires in COVID-19. Assay used: immunoSEQ multiplex PCR; TCRdb lists only in-frame clones, some missing. The data contain about 120,000 clones, roughly 80% of them singletons. The sequencing input was peripheral blood. Receptor source: a man in his thirties or forties with acute or convalescent COVID-19.

This clone was observed once. The chain is built from TRBV4-3 and TRBJ2-1, with TRBD2 as a possible D gene (6 bases). This CDR3 is 18 amino acids long. Germline CDR1 and CDR2: LGHNA and YSLEER. Trimming took off 0 bases at V and 2 bases at J, with 17 bases between the two ends. The DNA for the CDR3 is TGCGCCAGCAGCCAAGATGTCCGGAGGACTACTACCTACAATGAGCAGTTCTTC. Its translation: CASSQDVRRTTTYNEQFF.

The rearrangement joins TRBV12-3 or TRBV12-4 to TRBJ1-1; TRBD1 might be the D (6 bases). The V and J ends lost 2 bases and 8 bases respectively, with 12 bases between them. This CDR3 spans 13 amino acids. The CDR3 DNA is TGTGCCAGCAGTTTATCGATTAGGGGGGAAGCTTTCTTT. It translates to CASSLSIRGEAFF.

This chain connects TRBV20-1 to TRBJ1-2, with TRBD1 identical over 7 bases. In germline, CDR1 is DFQATT, CDR2 SNEGSKA (reference sequence). V shed 3 bases, J shed 3 bases, and the junction held 10 bases outside the gene matches. The CDR3 sequence is 15 residues long. CDR3 coding DNA: TGCAGTGCTAGTCATCCCCTGGGGACAGACTATGGCTACACCTTC. Its translation is CSASHPLGTDYGYTF.

V usage is TRBV5-1 and J usage is TRBJ1-2, with TRBD1 identical over 9 bases. V lost 4 bases and J lost 7; bases outside the gene matches: 8. The CDR3 is made up of 14 amino acids. Germline values: CDR1 SGHRS, CDR2 YFSETQ. The CDR3 loop reads CASSIRTGEGGYTF. CDR3 coding DNA: TGCGCCAGCAGCATTAGGACAGGGGAGGGTGGCTACACCTTC.

This clone has just a few counts. The chain uses TRBV11-3 and TRBJ2-1; 9 bases align to TRBD1. The germline V gene has CDR1 SGHNT and CDR2 YENEEA. Trimming took 5 bases from V and 6 from J; bases not matched to a gene: 5. The CDR3 consists of 14 residues. The CDR3 is CASSRGQGGNEQFF. The CDR3 DNA follows: TGTGCCAGCAGCCGGGGACAGGGAGGCAATGAGCAGTTCTTC. Complete variable domain (other parts from reference TRBV11-3 and TRBJ2-1): EAGVVQSPRYKIIEKKQPVAFWCNPISGHNTLYWYLQNLGQGPELLIRYENEEAVDDSQLPKDRFSAERLKGVDSTLKIQPAELGDSAVYLCASSRGQGGNEQFFGPGTRLTVL.

The chain is built from TRBV6-5 and TRBJ1-5, with 7 bases lining up with TRBD1. The CDR3 sequence is 15 residues long. Trimming at V came to 10 bases and at J to 3 bases, leaving 12 bases not matched to a gene. Germline lookup yields CDR1 MNHEY and CDR2 SVGAGI. The CDR3: CANIDRVAYNQPQHF. CDR3 sequence (DNA): TGTGCCAATATCGACAGGGTGGCATACAATCAGCCCCAGCATTTT.

J is TRBJ1-1 and V is TRBV30; the D gene is possibly TRBD1 (5 bases). Germline CDR1 GTSNPN, CDR2 SVGIG (reference sequence). This CDR3 is built from 12 residues. Trimming removed 0 bases at V and 6 bases at J, with 8 bases between. The CDR3 region is CAWSVIGAEAFF. The DNA for the CDR3 is TGTGCCTGGAGTGTAATAGGGGCTGAAGCTTTCTTT.

The rearrangement joins TRBV10-3 to TRBJ1-1, with 7 bases matching TRBD1. This CDR3 comprises 13 residues. CDR1 and CDR2 from the germline V gene are ENHRY and SYGVKD. With V trimmed by 6 bases and J by 3 bases, 4 bases remained unmatched. This chain's CDR3 is CAIRYRGDTEAFF. The CDR3, as DNA: TGTGCCATCAGGTACAGGGGCGACACTGAAGCTTTCTTT.

This clone was observed a few times. This chain links TRBV18 with TRBJ1-2; D unresolved. The CDR3 extends over 14 amino acids. V gave up 5 bases and J gave up 3 bases, with 13 bases separating them. Germline CDR1 KGHSH, CDR2 LQKENI. CDR3 sequence (DNA): TGTGCCAGCTCAAACGAGGGATCCGACTATGGCTACACCTTC. Translating gives CASSNEGSDYGYTF.

The gene calls are TRBV7-2 and TRBJ2-1; TRBD2 is a possible D gene (5 bases). Germline CDR1 is SGHTA and CDR2 is FQGNSA. The CDR3 totals 17 residues. V dropped 3 bases and J dropped 0 bases, with 15 bases sitting between them. The CDR3 nucleotides read TGTGCCAGCAGCTTTTCCCCTCCGGGGAGCTCCTACAATGAGCAGTTCTTC. Encoded protein: CASSFSPPGSSYNEQFF.

This chain connects TRBV30 to TRBJ1-1; possible D gene TRBD1, 6 bases. CDR1 is GTSNPN and CDR2 is SVGIG in the germline V gene (reference sequence). Between the trimmed V and J ends, which lost 7 bases and 5 bases, there was a span of 14 bases. The CDR3 runs to 12 residues. The CDR3, as DNA: TGTGCCTACCAGGGGATGGGGACTGAAGCTTTCTTT. Translated: CAYQGMGTEAFF.

This clone was seen at least ten times. The V and J genes are TRBV27 and TRBJ2-7, with a weak D call TRBD1 (5 bases). The ends were cut back, 7 bases at V and 2 bases at J, with 15 bases in the middle. The germline V gene encodes CDR1 MNHEY and CDR2 SMNVEV (reference sequence). The length of the CDR3 is 14 residues. The CDR3 loop reads CASTSTAYPYEQYF. The CDR3 coding sequence is TGTGCCAGCACTTCGACAGCCTACCCCTACGAGCAGTACTTC.

The chain has TRBV30 and TRBJ1-1; 9 bases map to TRBD1. This CDR3 has 14 amino acids. V lost 1 base and J lost 4; bases outside the gene matches: 4. Germline CDR1 reads GTSNPN; CDR2 reads SVGIG (reference sequence). The CDR3 loop is CAWSGMTGGTEAFF. CDR3 DNA: TGTGCCTGGAGTGGAATGACAGGGGGCACTGAAGCTTTCTTT.

This chain links TRBV3-1 (or the pseudogene TRBV3-2) with TRBJ2-2, with D possibly matching TRBD1 (5 bases). Germline V CDR1 and CDR2: LGHDT, YNNKEL (reference sequence). The germline V and J ends were trimmed by 1 base and 6 bases, with 12 bases remaining between them. This CDR3 contains 15 residues. The CDR3 is CASSQGTRVAGELFF. The CDR3 nucleotides are TGTGCCAGCAGCCAAGGTACCAGGGTGGCCGGGGAGCTGTTTTTT.

This clone was detected only once. This rearrangement joins TRBV19 to TRBJ1-1; tentatively, D is TRBD1 (5 bases). V was clipped by 3 bases and J by 5 bases, with 13 bases between them. CDR1 is LNHDA, CDR2 SQIVND, per germline (reference sequence). CDR3 length: 14 amino acids. The CDR3 DNA reads TGTGCCAGTAGTATTTCGCGGGGGGGAACTGAAGCTTTCTTT. Its protein is CASSISRGGTEAFF.

The chain couples TRBV30 to TRBJ1-3, with D uncertain. Germline-derived CDR1 and CDR2 are GTSNPN and SVGIG (reference sequence). Trimming took off 2 bases at V and 0 bases at J, with 5 bases between the two ends. The CDR3 is 13 amino acids. This CDR3 is CAWSYSSGNTIYF. CDR3 nucleotide sequence: TGTGCCTGGAGTTATAGCTCTGGAAACACCATATATTTT.

The rearrangement uses TRBV13 and TRBJ2-4; TRBD1 matches 8 bases. The CDR3 spans 16 residues. Germline lookup yields CDR1 PRHDT and CDR2 FYEKMQ (reference sequence). Unmatched junction bases numbered 6, after V lost 5 bases and J lost 0 bases. The CDR3 sequence is CASSAQQGVAKNIQYF. The CDR3 DNA reads as TGTGCCAGCAGCGCCCAACAGGGGGTAGCCAAAAACATTCAGTACTTC.

The sample holds a few counts of this clone. The chain joins TRBV12-3 or TRBV12-4 to TRBJ1-2, with 7 bases that match TRBD1. Losses at the gene ends were 5 bases for V and 2 bases for J; bases not matched to a gene: 2. This CDR3 has 13 residues. CDR3 loop: CASSGQENYGYTF. CDR3 coding DNA: TGTGCCAGCAGTGGACAGGAGAACTATGGCTACACCTTC.

The chain couples TRBV9 to TRBJ2-4, with 7 positions matching TRBD2. The CDR3 is 14 residues long. CDR1 is SGDLS and CDR2 is YYNGEE in the germline V gene. The J segment lost 3 bases and the V segment lost 5 bases, leaving 5 bases of the junction unmatched. CDR3 sequence (DNA): TGTGCCAGCAGAGAGCCTAGCGGCAAAAACATTCAGTACTTC. Protein product: CASREPSGKNIQYF.

The chain has TRBV4-3 and TRBJ1-4, with 7 bases identical to TRBD1. Per the germline V gene, CDR1 is LGHNA and CDR2 is YSLEER. This CDR3 comprises 16 residues. J gave up 2 bases and V 1 base, and 4 bases lay outside the gene matches. The CDR3 reads CASSQGTGLTNEKLFF. DNA for the CDR3: TGCGCCAGCAGCCAAGGGACAGGTTTGACTAATGAAAAACTGTTTTTT.

CDR3 in DNA: TGTGCCAGCAGTCAGGGGCGCGTAACCAATCAGCCCCAGCATTTT. Encoded protein: CASSQGRVTNQPQHF. The chain combines TRBV3-1 (or the pseudogene TRBV3-2) with TRBJ1-5, with D tentatively TRBD1 (6 bases). Germline lookup yields CDR1 LGHDT and CDR2 YNNKEL (reference sequence). The CDR3 contains 15 residues. V was trimmed by 6 bases and J by 3 bases, leaving 15 bases between them.

The chain combines TRBV14 with TRBJ2-1; possibly TRBD2 for D (6 bases). CDR3 length equals 13 residues. Trimming stripped 5 bases from V and 6 bases from J, with 11 bases between. Germline-derived CDR1 and CDR2 are SGHDN and FVKESK. In nucleotides, the CDR3 is TGTGCCAGCAGCTCGACTAGGGGCAATGAGCAGTTCTTC. Its translation is CASSSTRGNEQFF.

The chain combines TRBV5-1 with TRBJ1-1, with 8 positions matching TRBD1. The CDR3 loop spans 13 amino acids. Per germline, CDR1 SGHRS and CDR2 YFSETQ. Trimming took 5 bases from V and 2 from J; bases not matched to a gene: 2. The CDR3 DNA follows: TGCGCCAGCAGTGGACAGGGCAACACTGAAGCTTTCTTT. It specifies CASSGQGNTEAFF.

The rearrangement uses TRBV30 and TRBJ1-2, with D hard to call. Germline V gene sequence: CDR1 GTSNPN, CDR2 SVGIG (reference sequence). This CDR3 has 13 residues. The ends were cut back, 3 bases at V and 0 bases at J, with 8 bases in the middle. The CDR3 DNA follows: TGTGCCTGGAGAAAGGAGGCTAACTATGGCTACACCTTC. It encodes CAWRKEANYGYTF.

The chain combines TRBV7-2 with TRBJ1-2; D may be TRBD1 (6 bases). V lost 6 bases and J lost 7, with 21 bases in between. Germline assignment: CDR1 SGHTA and CDR2 FQGNSA. The CDR3 loop spans 15 amino acids. CDR3 sequence reads: CASSPQQGQGSGYTF. DNA of the CDR3: TGTGCCAGCAGTCCTCAACAGGGCCAGGGAAGTGGCTACACCTTC.

This clone has just a few counts. V gene TRBV27 combines with J gene TRBJ1-1; the D gene is possibly TRBD1 (5 bases). The germline V gene has CDR1 MNHEY and CDR2 SMNVEV (reference sequence). V was pared by 5 bases and J by 7 bases, with 23 bases between. The CDR3 sequence is 16 residues long. This CDR3 is CASSTGTSYGRGEAFF. For the CDR3, the DNA is TGTGCCAGCAGTACCGGGACTTCTTACGGGCGGGGTGAAGCTTTCTTT.